A single sample gave rise to the 17 T cell receptor beta chains below, sequenced in a study of blood T cell repertoires in COVID-19. The protocol was immunoSEQ multiplex PCR, while the TCRdb copy is restricted to in-frame clones and leaves out a portion. Here the sample spans over 250,000 clones, roughly 87% being singletons. The material sequenced was PBMCs or T cells enriched from blood (not recorded which). Receptors originate from a young woman who had recovered from COVID-19.

This clone was observed once. This rearrangement joins TRBV11-3 to TRBJ2-1, with 8 bases that match TRBD2. J lost 9 bases, V lost 5 bases, and 21 bases had no gene match. The CDR3 totals 18 residues. Germline V lookup: CDR1 SGHNT, CDR2 YENEEA. The CDR3 nucleotides read TGTGCCAGCAGCCGAGGGGCTAGCGGGCCTTGGGCGGGGGGTGAGCAGTTCTTC. It specifies CASSRGASGPWAGGEQFF.

The chain carries TRBV4-1 and TRBJ2-7; D is perhaps TRBD2 (6 bases). With 1 base removed from V and 3 bases from J, the gap between germline ends came to 16 bases. Germline loops: CDR1 MGHRA, CDR2 YSYEKL. CDR3 size: 16 residues. CDR3 in amino acids: CASSQGPPGGGYEQYF. In DNA, the CDR3 is TGCGCCAGCAGCCAAGGCCCACCCGGGGGTGGCTACGAGCAGTACTTC.

The chain links TRBV19 to TRBJ2-7, with D hard to call. Germline values: CDR1 LNHDA, CDR2 SQIVND (reference sequence). The CDR3 contains 14 residues. Trimming removed 1 base at V and 0 bases at J, with 7 bases between. The CDR3 is CASSIASFSYEQYF. The CDR3 nucleotides read TGTGCCAGTAGTATAGCGAGTTTCTCCTACGAGCAGTACTTC.

The rearrangement joins TRBV18 to TRBJ1-1; the D gene is possibly TRBD1 (6 bases). CDR3 length: 14 residues. Germline-derived CDR1 and CDR2 are KGHSH and LQKENI. Trimming pared 3 bases from V and 5 bases from J, leaving 13 bases between. The CDR3 DNA reads TGTGCCAGCTCACCTCTGAAGGGGGGGACTGAAGCTTTCTTT. This translates into CASSPLKGGTEAFF.

This chain connects TRBV7-9 to TRBJ2-7, with 11 bases fitting TRBD2. Germline CDR1 is SEHNR and CDR2 is FQNEAQ (reference sequence). The CDR3 spans 15 residues. The junction had 6 bases not matched to a gene; V was cut back by 5 bases and J by 3 bases. The CDR3 loop reads CASSEGTSGIYEQYF. CDR3 coding DNA: TGTGCCAGCAGCGAAGGGACTAGCGGTATCTACGAGCAGTACTTC.

V usage is TRBV6-5 and J usage is TRBJ2-3; D might be TRBD1 (6 bases). CDR3 length: 14 residues. Germline V lookup: CDR1 MNHEY, CDR2 SVGAGI. Trimming removed 8 bases from V and 0 bases from J, with 12 bases in between. CDR3 protein: CASQGQPSTDTQYF. CDR3 bases: TGTGCCAGCCAAGGACAGCCAAGCACAGATACGCAGTATTTT.

The J gene is TRBJ2-7, the V gene TRBV14, with D tentatively TRBD1 (5 bases). CDR1 is SGHDN and CDR2 is FVKESK in the germline V gene. Trimming stripped 6 bases from V and 5 bases from J, with 8 bases between. This CDR3 is 11 amino acids long. The CDR3 DNA sequence: TGTGCCAGCAGGGCAGGGAACGAGCAGTACTTC. This gives the protein CASRAGNEQYF.

The chain has TRBV4-2 and TRBJ2-7; maybe TRBD1 (6 bases). The CDR3 runs 15 residues. The V end was cut by 5 bases, the J end by 4 bases, with 18 bases between. The V gene's germline CDR1 is LGHNA and CDR2 YNFKEQ. DNA of the CDR3: TGTGCCAGCAGCTCCCGTTCAGGGACAAGTTACGAGCAGTACTTC. It encodes CASSSRSGTSYEQYF.

The rearrangement joins TRBV28 to TRBJ2-3; tentative D call: TRBD1 (5 bases). CDR3 size: 15 residues. Trimming left V 5 bases short and J 0 bases short, with 12 bases between. From germline, CDR1 is MDHEN and CDR2 SYDVKM. The CDR3 region is CASSPQGLSTDTQYF. DNA for the CDR3: TGTGCCAGCAGTCCCCAGGGTCTAAGCACAGATACGCAGTATTTT.

The CDR3 sequence is CASTPDHSGTTYNEQFF. For the CDR3, the DNA is TGTGCCAGCACCCCGGACCATAGCGGGACGACTTACAATGAGCAGTTCTTC. V usage is TRBV19 and J usage is TRBJ2-1, with 8 bases that match TRBD2. Germline V gene data show CDR1 as LNHDA and CDR2 as SQIVND (reference sequence). This CDR3 is 17 amino acids long. V was clipped by 9 bases and J by 4 bases; unmatched bases: 17.

The V and J genes are TRBV20-1 and TRBJ2-7; the D gene is possibly TRBD2 (5 bases). V lost 6 bases and J lost 0, with 15 bases in between. CDR3 length: 14 residues. In germline, CDR1 is DFQATT, CDR2 SNEGSKA (reference sequence). CDR3 sequence: CSASSAKSSYEQYF. As DNA, the CDR3 is TGCAGTGCCAGTAGCGCGAAAAGCTCCTACGAGCAGTACTTC.

This clone has a single count. The chain combines TRBV29-1 with TRBJ2-1; D is undetermined. The CDR3 consists of 11 residues. The V end was cut by 5 bases, the J end by 4 bases, with 6 bases between. Germline CDR1 SQVTM, CDR2 ANQGSEA. This chain's CDR3 is CSVRTYNEQFF. CDR3 bases: TGCAGCGTTCGAACATACAATGAGCAGTTCTTC.

The rearrangement uses TRBV27 and TRBJ2-7; D possibly corresponds to TRBD2 (6 bases). The germline V and J ends were trimmed by 2 bases and 2 bases, with 13 bases remaining between them. This CDR3 region has 15 residues. The germline CDR1 and CDR2 sequences are MNHEY and SMNVEV (reference sequence). CDR3 region: CASSLTGVGAYEQYF. The CDR3 bases are TGTGCCAGCAGTTTAACGGGGGTGGGAGCCTACGAGCAGTACTTC.

The genes are TRBV3-1 (or the pseudogene TRBV3-2) and TRBJ2-3; TRBD2 aligns across 7 bases. This CDR3 has 16 residues. Germline assignment: CDR1 LGHDT and CDR2 YNNKEL (reference sequence). Trimming at V came to 5 bases and at J to 2 bases, leaving 10 bases not matched to a gene. This chain's CDR3 is CASSSLGGRYTDTQYF. The CDR3 nucleotides are TGTGCCAGCAGCTCCCTGGGGGGGAGGTACACAGATACGCAGTATTTT.

This clone appeared once. The J gene is TRBJ1-2, the V gene TRBV4-3; no reliable D call. V lost 1 base to trimming and J lost 4 bases, with 7 bases between them. Germline V gives CDR1 LGHNA, CDR2 YSLEER. There are 13 residues in the CDR3. The CDR3 DNA follows: TGCGCCAGCAGCCAAGCGACGGGCTATGGCTACACCTTC. This codes for CASSQATGYGYTF.

The chain recombines TRBV18 with TRBJ2-3; D ambiguous. The CDR3 loop spans 13 amino acids. Trimming pared 3 bases from V and 5 bases from J, leaving 9 bases between. Looked up from germline, CDR1 is KGHSH and CDR2 is LQKENI. CDR3 in amino acids: CASSPPGRDTQYF. Here the CDR3 DNA reads TGTGCCAGCTCACCTCCCGGTCGAGATACGCAGTATTTT.

In its sample, this clone was seen a few times. The J gene is TRBJ2-1, the V gene TRBV28; D gene uncertain. The CDR3 contains 15 residues. CDR1 and CDR2 (germline): MDHEN, SYDVKM. Trimming cost V 1 base and J 0 bases, with 7 bases left between them. The CDR3 spells CASSLYQNSYNEQFF. In DNA form, the CDR3 reads TGTGCCAGCAGTTTATATCAGAACTCCTACAATGAGCAGTTCTTC.